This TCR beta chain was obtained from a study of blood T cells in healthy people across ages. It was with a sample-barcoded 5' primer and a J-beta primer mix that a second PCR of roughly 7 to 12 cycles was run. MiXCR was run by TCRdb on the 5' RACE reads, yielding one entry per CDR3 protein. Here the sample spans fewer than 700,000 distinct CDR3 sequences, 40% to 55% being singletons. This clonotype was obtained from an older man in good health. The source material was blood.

CDR3 amino acids: CASSGQTYNEQFF. The CDR3, as DNA: TGTGCCAGCAGTGGACAGACCTACAATGAGCAGTTCTTC. The rearrangement links TRBV25-1 to TRBJ2-1; D perhaps matches TRBD1 (5 bases). The length of the CDR3 is 13 residues. Germline CDR1 MGHDK, CDR2 SYGVNS. With 4 bases removed from V and 2 bases from J, the gap between germline ends came to 6 bases. Full variable domain (missing parts from reference TRBV25-1 and TRBJ2-1): EADIYQTPRYLVIGTGKKITLECSQTMGHDKMYWYQQDPGMELHLIHYSYGVNSTEKGDLSSESTVSRIRTEHFPLTLESARPSHTSQYLCASSGQTYNEQFFGPGTRLTVL.